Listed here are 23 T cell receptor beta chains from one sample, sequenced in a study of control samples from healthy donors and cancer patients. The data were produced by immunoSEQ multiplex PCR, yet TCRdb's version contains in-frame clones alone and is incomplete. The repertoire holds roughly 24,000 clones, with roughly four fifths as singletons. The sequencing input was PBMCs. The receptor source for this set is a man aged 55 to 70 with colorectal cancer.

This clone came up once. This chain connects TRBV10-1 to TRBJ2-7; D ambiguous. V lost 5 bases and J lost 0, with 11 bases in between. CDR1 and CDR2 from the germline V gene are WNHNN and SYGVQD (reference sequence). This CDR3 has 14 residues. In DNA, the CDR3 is TGCGCCAGCAGTTTAGAAACCGACTCCTACGAGCAGTACTTC. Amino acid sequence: CASSLETDSYEQYF.

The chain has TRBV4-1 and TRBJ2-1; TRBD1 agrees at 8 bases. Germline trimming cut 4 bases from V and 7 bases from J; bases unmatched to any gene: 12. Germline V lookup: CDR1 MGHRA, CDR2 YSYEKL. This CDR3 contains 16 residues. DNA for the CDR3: TGCGCCAGCAGCCCCGGGATCCTAAGACAGGGGAATGAGCAGTTCTTC. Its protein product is CASSPGILRQGNEQFF.

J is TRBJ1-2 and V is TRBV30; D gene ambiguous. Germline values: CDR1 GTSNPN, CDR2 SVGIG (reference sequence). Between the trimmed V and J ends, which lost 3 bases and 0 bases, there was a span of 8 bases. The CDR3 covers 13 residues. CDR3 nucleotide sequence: TGTGCCTGGAGGGGTTCGGCTAACTATGGCTACACCTTC. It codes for CAWRGSANYGYTF.

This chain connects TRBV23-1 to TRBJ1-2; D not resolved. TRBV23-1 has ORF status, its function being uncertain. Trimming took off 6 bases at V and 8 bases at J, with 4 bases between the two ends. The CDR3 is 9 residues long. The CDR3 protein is CASRGGYTF. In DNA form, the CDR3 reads TGCGCCAGCAGGGGGGGCTACACCTTC.

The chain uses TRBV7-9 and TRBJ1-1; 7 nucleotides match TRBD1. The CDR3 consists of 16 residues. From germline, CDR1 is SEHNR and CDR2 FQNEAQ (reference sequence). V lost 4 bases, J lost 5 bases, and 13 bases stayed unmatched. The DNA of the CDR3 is TGTGCCAGCAGCTCGGCGAGGGACAGCTCGAGGACTGAAGCTTTCTTT. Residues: CASSSARDSSRTEAFF.

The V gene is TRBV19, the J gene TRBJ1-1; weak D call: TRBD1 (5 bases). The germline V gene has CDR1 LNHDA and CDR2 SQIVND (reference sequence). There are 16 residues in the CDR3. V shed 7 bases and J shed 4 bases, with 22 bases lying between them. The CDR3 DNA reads TGTGCCAGTATTCTTACCTACCCCGGGGGAGGCACTGAAGCTTTCTTT. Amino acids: CASILTYPGGGTEAFF.

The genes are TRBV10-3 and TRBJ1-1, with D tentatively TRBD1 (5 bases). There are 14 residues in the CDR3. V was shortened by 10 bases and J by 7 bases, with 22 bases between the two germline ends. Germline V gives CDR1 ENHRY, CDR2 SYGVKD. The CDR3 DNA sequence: TGTGCCACCAAAGCGGGACCGTCTTCGGATGAAGCTTTCTTT. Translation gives CATKAGPSSDEAFF.

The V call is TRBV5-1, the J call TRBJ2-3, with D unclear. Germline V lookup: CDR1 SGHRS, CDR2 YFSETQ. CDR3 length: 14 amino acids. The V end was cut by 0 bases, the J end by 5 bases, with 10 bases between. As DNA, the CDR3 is TGCGCCAGCAGCTTGGCCTCTACCATAGATACGCAGTATTTT. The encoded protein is CASSLASTIDTQYF.

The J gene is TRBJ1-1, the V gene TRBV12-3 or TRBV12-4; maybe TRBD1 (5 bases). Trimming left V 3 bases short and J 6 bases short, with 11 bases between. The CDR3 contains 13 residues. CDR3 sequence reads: CASSFTGTPEAFF. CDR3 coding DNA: TGTGCCAGCAGTTTTACCGGGACCCCTGAAGCTTTCTTT.

The DNA of the CDR3 is TGTGCCAGCAGCCTAAAGGGGGGGCCTGGCTACACCTTC. Its translation is CASSLKGGPGYTF. The chain combines TRBV3-1 (or the pseudogene TRBV3-2) with TRBJ1-2, with D tentatively TRBD1 (6 bases). This CDR3 has 13 amino acids. Looked up from germline, CDR1 is LGHDT and CDR2 is YNNKEL (reference sequence). The V and J ends lost 4 bases and 7 bases respectively, with 13 bases between them.

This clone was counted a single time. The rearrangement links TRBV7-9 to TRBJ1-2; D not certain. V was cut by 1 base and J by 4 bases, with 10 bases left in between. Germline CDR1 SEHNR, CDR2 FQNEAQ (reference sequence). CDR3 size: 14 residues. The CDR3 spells CASSLDLVGYGYTF. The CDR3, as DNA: TGTGCCAGCAGCTTAGACCTAGTGGGCTATGGCTACACCTTC.

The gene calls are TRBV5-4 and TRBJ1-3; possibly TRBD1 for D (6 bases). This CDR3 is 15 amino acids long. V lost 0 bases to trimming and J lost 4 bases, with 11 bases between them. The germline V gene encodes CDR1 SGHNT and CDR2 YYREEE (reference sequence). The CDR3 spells CASSLDAGAGNTIYF. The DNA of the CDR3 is TGTGCCAGCAGCTTGGATGCGGGGGCCGGAAACACCATATATTTT.

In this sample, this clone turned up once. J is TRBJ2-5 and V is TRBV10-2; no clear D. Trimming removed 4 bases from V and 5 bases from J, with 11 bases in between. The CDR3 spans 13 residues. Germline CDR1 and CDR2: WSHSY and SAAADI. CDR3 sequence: CASSGEVGETQYF. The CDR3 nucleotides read TGCGCCAGCAGTGGCGAGGTGGGGGAGACCCAGTACTTC.

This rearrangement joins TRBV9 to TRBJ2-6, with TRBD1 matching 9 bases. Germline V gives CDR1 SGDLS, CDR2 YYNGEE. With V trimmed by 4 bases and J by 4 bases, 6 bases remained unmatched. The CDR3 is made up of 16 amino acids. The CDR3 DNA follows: TGTGCCAGCAGCCTCCGACAGGGGGTCGGGGCCAACGTCCTGACTTTC. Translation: CASSLRQGVGANVLTF.

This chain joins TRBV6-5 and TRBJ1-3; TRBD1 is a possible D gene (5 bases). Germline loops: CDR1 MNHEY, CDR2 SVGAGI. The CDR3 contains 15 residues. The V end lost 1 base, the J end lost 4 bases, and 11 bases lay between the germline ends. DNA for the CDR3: TGTGCCAGCAGTTACTTCCGGGGGTCCGGAAACACCATATATTTT. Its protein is CASSYFRGSGNTIYF.

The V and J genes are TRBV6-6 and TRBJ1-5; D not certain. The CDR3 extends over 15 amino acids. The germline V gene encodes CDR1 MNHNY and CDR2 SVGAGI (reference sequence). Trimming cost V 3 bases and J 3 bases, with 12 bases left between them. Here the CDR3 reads CASSYEKTYNQPQHF. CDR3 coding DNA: TGTGCCAGCAGTTATGAGAAGACGTACAATCAGCCCCAGCATTTT.

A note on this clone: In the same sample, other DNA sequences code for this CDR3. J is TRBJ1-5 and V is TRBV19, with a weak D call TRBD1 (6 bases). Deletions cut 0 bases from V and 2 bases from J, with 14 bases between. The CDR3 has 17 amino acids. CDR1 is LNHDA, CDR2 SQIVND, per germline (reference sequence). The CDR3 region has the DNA TGTGCCAGTAGTATAGAAACCCAGGGGCATGGCAATCAGCCCCAGCATTTT. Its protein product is CASSIETQGHGNQPQHF.

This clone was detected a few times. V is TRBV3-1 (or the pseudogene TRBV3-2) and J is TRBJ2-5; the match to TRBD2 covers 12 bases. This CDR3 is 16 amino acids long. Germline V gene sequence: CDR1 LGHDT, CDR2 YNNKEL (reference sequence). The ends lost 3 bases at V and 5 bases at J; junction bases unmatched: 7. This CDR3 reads CASSHASGGGSETQYF. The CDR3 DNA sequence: TGTGCCAGCAGCCACGCTAGCGGGGGGGGTTCGGAGACCCAGTACTTC.

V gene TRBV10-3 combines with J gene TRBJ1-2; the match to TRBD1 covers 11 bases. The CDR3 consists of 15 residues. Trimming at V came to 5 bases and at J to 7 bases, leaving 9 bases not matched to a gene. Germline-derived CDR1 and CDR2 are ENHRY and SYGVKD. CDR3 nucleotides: TGTGCCATCAGTTACTCAGGACAGGGGGCGGGTGGCTACACCTTC. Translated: CAISYSGQGAGGYTF.

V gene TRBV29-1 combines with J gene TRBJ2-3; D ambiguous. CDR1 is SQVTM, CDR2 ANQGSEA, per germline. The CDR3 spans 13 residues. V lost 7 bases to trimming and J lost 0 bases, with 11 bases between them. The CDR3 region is CSATWSSTDTQYF. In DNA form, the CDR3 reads TGCAGCGCCACGTGGTCTAGCACAGATACGCAGTATTTT.

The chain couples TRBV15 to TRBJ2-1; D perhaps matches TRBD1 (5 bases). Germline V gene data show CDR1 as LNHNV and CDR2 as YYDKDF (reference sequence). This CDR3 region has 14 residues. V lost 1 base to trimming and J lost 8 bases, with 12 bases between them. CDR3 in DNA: TGTGCCACCAGCAGAGGGACCCTAGGGGATGAGCAGTTCTTC. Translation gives CATSRGTLGDEQFF.

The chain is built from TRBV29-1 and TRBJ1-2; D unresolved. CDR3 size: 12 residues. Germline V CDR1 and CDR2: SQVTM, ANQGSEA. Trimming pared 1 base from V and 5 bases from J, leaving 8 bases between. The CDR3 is CSVEGVGYGYTF. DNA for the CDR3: TGCAGCGTTGAAGGGGTAGGATATGGCTACACCTTC.

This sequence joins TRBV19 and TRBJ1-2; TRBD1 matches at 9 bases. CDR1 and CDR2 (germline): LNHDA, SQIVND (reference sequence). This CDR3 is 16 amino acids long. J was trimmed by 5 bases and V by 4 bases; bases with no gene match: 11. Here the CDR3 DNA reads TGTGCCAGTAGTACGACCCCGGACAGGGGTGGGTATGGCTACACCTTC. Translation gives CASSTTPDRGGYGYTF.